The sequence of this TCR beta chain was determined in a study of T-cell reconstitution after alpha-beta-depleted transplantation in children. Ten or more counts support this clonotype. V gave up 2 bases and J gave up 9 bases, with 18 bases separating them. The length of the CDR3 is 14 residues. Germline lookup yields CDR1 SGHRS and CDR2 YFSETQ. Preparing the TCRbeta library involved the use of unique molecular identifiers. TCRdb re-called the PCR reads through MiXCR, storing one row per CDR3 protein. The sample has approximately 91,000 distinct CDR3 sequences, roughly 8.4% seen once. This material consisted of PBMCs from the stem cell graft donor, taken from the stem cell graft. The rearrangement joins TRBV5-1 to TRBJ2-7; tentative D call: TRBD2 (6 bases). The clonotype was recovered from a human donor who donated a stem cell graft to a child with congenital amegakaryocytic thrombocytopenia. The CDR3 sequence is CASSLRGGGERQYF. CDR3 DNA: TGCGCCAGCAGCTTACGTGGGGGAGGTGAAAGGCAGTACTTC.